In its sample, the clone carrying this T cell receptor beta chain was seen once. The CDR3 runs 13 residues. Trimming took off 4 bases at V and 2 bases at J, with 9 bases between the two ends. Per the germline V gene, CDR1 is SGHTA and CDR2 is FQGNSA. This sample is part of a study of T cells after somatic rescue of genetic block. The repertoire was sequenced with immunoSEQ multiplex PCR; TCRdb's copy has only in-frame clones and lacks some. The sample includes 85,000 to 100,000 clones, 80% to 90% of them seen just once. Sequencing input: peripheral blood mononuclear cells (PBMCs). This chain links TRBV7-2 with TRBJ2-7; weak D call: TRBD1 (6 bases). The TCR sequence derives from a woman aged 18-35 years. This chain's CDR3 is CASSSGQTYEQYF. DNA of the CDR3: TGTGCCAGCAGCTCAGGACAGACCTACGAGCAGTACTTC.